The clone carrying this T cell receptor (beta chain) was seen a handful of times. The antigen is undetermined. This entry belongs to a study of cytomegalovirus exposure and HLA in healthy donors. Study-wide results and caveats: Immune exposure was documented only through CMV serostatus. One cluster of highly shared sequence variants probably arose as a sequencing artifact. Data from an earlier analysis indicated that most TCR beta V segments were productive either about 87% or about 30% of the time.

When sampled, the donors appeared nominally healthy, though they likely had unrecorded immune exposures. Germline V gene lookup returns CDR1 MNHEY and CDR2 SMNVEV (reference sequence). The CDR3 is 13 amino acids. V shed 2 bases, J shed 4 bases, and the junction held 1 base outside the gene matches. Primers: 60 Vbeta forward and 13 Jbeta reverse. Repertoires were generated with immunoSEQ multiplex PCR, while TCRdb's copy carries only in-frame clones and drops some. The table shows roughly 110,000 clones, with more than 60% occurring only once. V is TRBV27 and J is TRBJ1-1; 7 positions agree with TRBD1. Sequenced material: PBMCs. The receptor comes from a man aged 40-49 years in good health and CMV-seronegative. CDR3 DNA: TGTGCCAGCAGTTTAGACAGGGCCACTGAAGCTTTCTTT. Translating it yields CASSLDRATEAFF.